The T cell receptor beta chain under discussion was sequenced for a study of PD-1 blockade in classical Hodgkin lymphoma. Produced via immunoSEQ multiplex PCR; TCRdb's table is partial and in-frame only. This table has approximately 24,000 clones, about 88% appearing once. Specified time point: cycle 4 day 1 (C4D1), after about 6 weeks of nivolumab. Relapses following autologous stem cell transplantation were seen in all patients, with brentuximab vedotin exposure varying. The ends were cut back, 6 bases at V and 5 bases at J, with 10 bases in the middle. CDR3 length: 13 residues. The V gene's germline CDR1 is MRHNA and CDR2 SNTAGT.

The chain couples TRBV6-4 to TRBJ2-2; D remains ambiguous. The clonotype originates from a human donor with classical Hodgkin lymphoma. The sample in question was peripheral blood mononuclear cells (PBMCs), obtained before the fourth cycle of nivolumab. CDR3 protein: CASRGLGTGELFF. The DNA of the CDR3 is TGTGCCAGCAGGGGATTGGGGACCGGGGAGCTGTTTTTT.